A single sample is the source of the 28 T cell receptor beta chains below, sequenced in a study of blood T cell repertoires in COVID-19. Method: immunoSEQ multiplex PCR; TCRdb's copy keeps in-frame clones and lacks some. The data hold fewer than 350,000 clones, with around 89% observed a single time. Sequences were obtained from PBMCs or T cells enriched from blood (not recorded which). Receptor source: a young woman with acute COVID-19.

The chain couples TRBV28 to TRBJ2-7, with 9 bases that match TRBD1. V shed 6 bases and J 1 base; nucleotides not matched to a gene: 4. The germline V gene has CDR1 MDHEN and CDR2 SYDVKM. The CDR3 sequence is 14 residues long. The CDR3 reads CASRPGQGSYEQYF. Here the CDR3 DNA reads TGTGCCAGCAGACCGGGACAGGGTTCCTACGAGCAGTACTTC.

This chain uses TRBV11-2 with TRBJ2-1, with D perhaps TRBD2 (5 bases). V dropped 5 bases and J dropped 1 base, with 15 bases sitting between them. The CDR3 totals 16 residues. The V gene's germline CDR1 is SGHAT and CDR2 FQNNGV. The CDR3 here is CASSPRDRDSYNEQFF. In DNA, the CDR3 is TGTGCCAGCAGCCCTCGGGATCGTGATTCCTACAATGAGCAGTTCTTC. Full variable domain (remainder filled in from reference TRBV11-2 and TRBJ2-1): EAGVAQSPRYKIIEKRQSVAFWCNPISGHATLYWYQQILGQGPKLLIQFQNNGVVDDSQLPKDRFSAERLKGVDSTLKIQPAKLEDSAVYLCASSPRDRDSYNEQFFGPGTRLTVL.

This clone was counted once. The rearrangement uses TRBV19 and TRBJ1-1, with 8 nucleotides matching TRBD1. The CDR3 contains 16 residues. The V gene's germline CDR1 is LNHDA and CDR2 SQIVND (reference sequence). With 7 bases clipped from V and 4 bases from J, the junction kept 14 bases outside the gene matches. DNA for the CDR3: TGTGCCAGTACCTCCGGACAGGGTCGTTCAGGCACTGAAGCTTTCTTT. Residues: CASTSGQGRSGTEAFF.

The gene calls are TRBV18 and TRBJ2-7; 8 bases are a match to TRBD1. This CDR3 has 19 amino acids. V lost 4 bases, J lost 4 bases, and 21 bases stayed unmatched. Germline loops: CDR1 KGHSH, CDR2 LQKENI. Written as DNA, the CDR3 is TGTGCCAGCTCACGACGGACAGGGCTAAATGACCAACGAGGATACGAGCAGTACTTC. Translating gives CASSRRTGLNDQRGYEQYF.

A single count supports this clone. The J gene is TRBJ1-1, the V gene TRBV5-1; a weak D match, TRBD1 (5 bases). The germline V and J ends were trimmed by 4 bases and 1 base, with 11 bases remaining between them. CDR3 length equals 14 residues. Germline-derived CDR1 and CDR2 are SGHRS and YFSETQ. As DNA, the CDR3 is TGCGCCAGCAGCGTACCGCAGGGGAACACTGAAGCTTTCTTT. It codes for CASSVPQGNTEAFF.

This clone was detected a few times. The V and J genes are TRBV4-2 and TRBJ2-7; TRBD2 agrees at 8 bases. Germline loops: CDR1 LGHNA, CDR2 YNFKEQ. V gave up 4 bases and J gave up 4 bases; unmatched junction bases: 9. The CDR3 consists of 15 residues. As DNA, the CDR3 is TGTGCCAGCAGCCCGGGAAGCGGGGGAGGATACGAGCAGTACTTC. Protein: CASSPGSGGGYEQYF.

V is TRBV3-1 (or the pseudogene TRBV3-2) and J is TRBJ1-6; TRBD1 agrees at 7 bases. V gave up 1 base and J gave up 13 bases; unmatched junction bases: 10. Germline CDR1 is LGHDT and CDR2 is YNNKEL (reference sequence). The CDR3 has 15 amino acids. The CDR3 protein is CASSQASTGRAPLHF. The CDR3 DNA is TGTGCCAGCAGCCAAGCTTCGACAGGGCGAGCGCCCCTCCACTTT.

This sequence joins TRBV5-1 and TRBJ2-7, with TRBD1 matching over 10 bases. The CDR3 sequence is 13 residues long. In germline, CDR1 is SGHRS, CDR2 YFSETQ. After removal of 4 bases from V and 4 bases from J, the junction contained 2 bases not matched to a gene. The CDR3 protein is CASSRDRGYEQYF. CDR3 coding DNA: TGCGCCAGCAGCCGGGACAGGGGTTACGAGCAGTACTTC.

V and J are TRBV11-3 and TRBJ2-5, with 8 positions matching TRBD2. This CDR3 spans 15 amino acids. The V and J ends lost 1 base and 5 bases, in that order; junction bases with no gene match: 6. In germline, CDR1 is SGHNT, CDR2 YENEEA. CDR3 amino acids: CASSLAGGTTETQYF. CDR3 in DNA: TGTGCCAGCAGCTTAGCGGGGGGGACCACGGAGACCCAGTACTTC.

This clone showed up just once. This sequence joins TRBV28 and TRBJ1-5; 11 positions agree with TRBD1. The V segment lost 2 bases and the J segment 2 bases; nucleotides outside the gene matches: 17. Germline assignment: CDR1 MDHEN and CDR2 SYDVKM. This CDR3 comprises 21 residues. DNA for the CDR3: TGTGCCAGCAGTTTACGATTCAGCAGGACAGGGGGCGGAGGGCGCAATCAGCCCCAGCATTTT. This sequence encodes CASSLRFSRTGGGGRNQPQHF.

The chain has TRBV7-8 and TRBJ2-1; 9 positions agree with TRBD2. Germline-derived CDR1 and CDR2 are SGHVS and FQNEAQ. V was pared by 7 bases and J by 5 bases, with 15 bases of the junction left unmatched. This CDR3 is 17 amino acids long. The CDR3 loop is CASTSLDSGSGDNEQFF. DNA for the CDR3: TGTGCCAGCACCTCCCTCGATAGCGGGAGCGGAGACAATGAGCAGTTCTTC.

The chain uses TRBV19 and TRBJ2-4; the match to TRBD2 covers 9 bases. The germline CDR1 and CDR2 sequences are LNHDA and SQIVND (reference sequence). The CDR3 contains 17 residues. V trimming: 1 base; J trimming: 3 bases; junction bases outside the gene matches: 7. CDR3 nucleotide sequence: TGTGCCAGTAGTATAGGGCGGGAGGGCCTCGGCAAAAACATTCAGTACTTC. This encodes CASSIGREGLGKNIQYF. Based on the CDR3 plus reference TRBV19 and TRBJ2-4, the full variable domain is DGGITQSPKYLFRKEGQNVTLSCEQNLNHDAMYWYRQDPGQGLRLIYYSQIVNDFQKGDIAEGYSVSREKKESFPLTVTSAQKNPTAFYLCASSIGREGLGKNIQYFGAGTRLSVL.

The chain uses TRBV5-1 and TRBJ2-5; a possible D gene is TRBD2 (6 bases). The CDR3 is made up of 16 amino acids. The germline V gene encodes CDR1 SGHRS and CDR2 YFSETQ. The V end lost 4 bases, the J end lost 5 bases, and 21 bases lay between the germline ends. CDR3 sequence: CASSPGYGGRLETQYF. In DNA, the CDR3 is TGCGCCAGCAGCCCAGGGTATGGGGGGAGATTGGAGACCCAGTACTTC.

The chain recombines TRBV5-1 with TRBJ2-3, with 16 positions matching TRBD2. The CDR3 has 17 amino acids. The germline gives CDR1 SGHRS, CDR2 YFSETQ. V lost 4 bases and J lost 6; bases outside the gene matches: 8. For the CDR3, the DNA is TGCGCCAGCAGCCTACCGGGACTAGCGGGAGGGCCGGATACGCAGTATTTT. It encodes CASSLPGLAGGPDTQYF.

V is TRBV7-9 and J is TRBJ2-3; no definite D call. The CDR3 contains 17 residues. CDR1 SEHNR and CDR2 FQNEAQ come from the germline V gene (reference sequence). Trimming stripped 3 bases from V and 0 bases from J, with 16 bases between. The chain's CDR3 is CASSFFASLTSTDTQYF. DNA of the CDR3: TGTGCCAGCAGCTTTTTTGCGTCTCTCACTAGCACAGATACGCAGTATTTT.

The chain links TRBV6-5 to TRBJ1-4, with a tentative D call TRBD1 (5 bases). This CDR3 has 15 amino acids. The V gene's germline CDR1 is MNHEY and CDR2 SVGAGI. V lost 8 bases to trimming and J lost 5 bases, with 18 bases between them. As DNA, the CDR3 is TGTGCCAGCCGAGCGGGGACGAGACAAAATGAAAAACTGTTTTTT. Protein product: CASRAGTRQNEKLFF.

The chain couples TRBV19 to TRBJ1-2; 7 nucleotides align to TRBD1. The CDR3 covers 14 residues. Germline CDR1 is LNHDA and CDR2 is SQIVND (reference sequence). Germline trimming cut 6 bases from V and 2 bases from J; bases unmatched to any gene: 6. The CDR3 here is CASRPTGWNYGYTF. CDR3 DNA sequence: TGTGCCAGTAGACCGACAGGGTGGAACTATGGCTACACCTTC.

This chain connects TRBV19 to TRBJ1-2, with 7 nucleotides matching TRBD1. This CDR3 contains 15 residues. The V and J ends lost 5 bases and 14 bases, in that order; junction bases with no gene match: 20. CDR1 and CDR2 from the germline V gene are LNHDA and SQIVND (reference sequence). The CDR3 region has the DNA TGTGCCAGTAGTCGCCAACCCGGGACAGCGCTTTCTTTGACCTTC. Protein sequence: CASSRQPGTALSLTF.

CDR3 nucleotide sequence: TGTGCCACCAGTGATTTGCTGGGGGGGAATCAGCCCCAGCATTTT. Residues: CATSDLLGGNQPQHF. V usage is TRBV24-1 and J usage is TRBJ1-5, with D perhaps matching TRBD1 (5 bases). This CDR3 has 15 residues. Germline values: CDR1 KGHDR, CDR2 SFDVKD. Trimming removed 0 bases from V and 4 bases from J, with 9 bases in between.

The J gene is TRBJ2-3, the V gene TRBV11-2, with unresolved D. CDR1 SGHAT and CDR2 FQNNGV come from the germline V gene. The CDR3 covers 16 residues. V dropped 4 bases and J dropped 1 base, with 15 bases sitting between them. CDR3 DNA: TGTGCCAGCAGCTACAACCCCCGATCACGCACAGATACGCAGTATTTT. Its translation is CASSYNPRSRTDTQYF.

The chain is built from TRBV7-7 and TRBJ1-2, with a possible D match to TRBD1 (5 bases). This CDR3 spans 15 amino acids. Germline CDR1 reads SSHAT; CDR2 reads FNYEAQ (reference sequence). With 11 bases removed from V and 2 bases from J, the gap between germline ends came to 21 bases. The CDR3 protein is CALSRWAGVNYGYTF. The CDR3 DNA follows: TGTGCCTTATCTAGATGGGCGGGGGTCAACTATGGCTACACCTTC.

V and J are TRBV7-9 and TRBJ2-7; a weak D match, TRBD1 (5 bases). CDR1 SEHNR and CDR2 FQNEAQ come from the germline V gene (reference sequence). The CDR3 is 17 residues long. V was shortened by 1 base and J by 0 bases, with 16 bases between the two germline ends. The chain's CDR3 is CASSLGLQGLTSYEQYF. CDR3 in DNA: TGTGCCAGCAGCTTAGGTCTCCAGGGTCTAACCTCCTACGAGCAGTACTTC.

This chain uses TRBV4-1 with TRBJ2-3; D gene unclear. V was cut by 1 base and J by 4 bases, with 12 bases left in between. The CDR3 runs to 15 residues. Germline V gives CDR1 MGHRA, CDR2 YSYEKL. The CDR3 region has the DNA TGCGCCAGCAGCCAAGGGGCAGCTAATCCAGATACGCAGTATTTT. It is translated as CASSQGAANPDTQYF.

CDR3 loop: CSASTGLAGGNEQFF. The CDR3 DNA sequence: TGCAGTGCTAGTACGGGACTAGCGGGAGGTAATGAGCAGTTCTTC. This chain links TRBV20-1 with TRBJ2-1, with 15 positions matching TRBD2. The CDR3 consists of 15 residues. Germline lookup yields CDR1 DFQATT and CDR2 SNEGSKA (reference sequence). V gave up 3 bases and J gave up 7 bases; unmatched junction bases: 4.

CDR3 in amino acids: CASSFLQGLYEQYF. The CDR3 DNA is TGTGCCAGCAGTTTCTTACAGGGGCTCTACGAGCAGTACTTC. The chain is built from TRBV28 and TRBJ2-7, with TRBD1 matching over 7 bases. V shed 3 bases and J 3 bases; nucleotides not matched to a gene: 5. Per the germline V gene, CDR1 is MDHEN and CDR2 is SYDVKM. The CDR3 runs to 14 residues.

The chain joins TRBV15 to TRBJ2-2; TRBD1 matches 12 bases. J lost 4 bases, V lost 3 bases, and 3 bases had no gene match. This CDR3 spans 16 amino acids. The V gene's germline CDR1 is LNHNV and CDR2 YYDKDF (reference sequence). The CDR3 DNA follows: TGTGCCACCAGCAGCGGGACAGGGGGCTTCACCGGGGAGCTGTTTTTT. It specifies CATSSGTGGFTGELFF.

As DNA, the CDR3 is TGTGCCAGCAACGACAGGGAGGATCAGCCCCAGCATTTT. It encodes CASNDREDQPQHF. The genes are TRBV7-9 and TRBJ1-5; 7 positions match TRBD1. The germline gives CDR1 SEHNR, CDR2 FQNEAQ (reference sequence). This CDR3 has 13 residues. The junction had 5 bases not matched to a gene; V was cut back by 7 bases and J by 5 bases.

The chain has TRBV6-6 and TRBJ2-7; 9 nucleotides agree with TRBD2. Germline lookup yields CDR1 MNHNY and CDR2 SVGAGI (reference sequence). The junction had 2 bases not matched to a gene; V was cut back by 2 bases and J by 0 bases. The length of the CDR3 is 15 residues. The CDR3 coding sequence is TGTGCCAGCAGTTACACGCGGGAGGGCTCCTACGAGCAGTACTTC. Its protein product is CASSYTREGSYEQYF.